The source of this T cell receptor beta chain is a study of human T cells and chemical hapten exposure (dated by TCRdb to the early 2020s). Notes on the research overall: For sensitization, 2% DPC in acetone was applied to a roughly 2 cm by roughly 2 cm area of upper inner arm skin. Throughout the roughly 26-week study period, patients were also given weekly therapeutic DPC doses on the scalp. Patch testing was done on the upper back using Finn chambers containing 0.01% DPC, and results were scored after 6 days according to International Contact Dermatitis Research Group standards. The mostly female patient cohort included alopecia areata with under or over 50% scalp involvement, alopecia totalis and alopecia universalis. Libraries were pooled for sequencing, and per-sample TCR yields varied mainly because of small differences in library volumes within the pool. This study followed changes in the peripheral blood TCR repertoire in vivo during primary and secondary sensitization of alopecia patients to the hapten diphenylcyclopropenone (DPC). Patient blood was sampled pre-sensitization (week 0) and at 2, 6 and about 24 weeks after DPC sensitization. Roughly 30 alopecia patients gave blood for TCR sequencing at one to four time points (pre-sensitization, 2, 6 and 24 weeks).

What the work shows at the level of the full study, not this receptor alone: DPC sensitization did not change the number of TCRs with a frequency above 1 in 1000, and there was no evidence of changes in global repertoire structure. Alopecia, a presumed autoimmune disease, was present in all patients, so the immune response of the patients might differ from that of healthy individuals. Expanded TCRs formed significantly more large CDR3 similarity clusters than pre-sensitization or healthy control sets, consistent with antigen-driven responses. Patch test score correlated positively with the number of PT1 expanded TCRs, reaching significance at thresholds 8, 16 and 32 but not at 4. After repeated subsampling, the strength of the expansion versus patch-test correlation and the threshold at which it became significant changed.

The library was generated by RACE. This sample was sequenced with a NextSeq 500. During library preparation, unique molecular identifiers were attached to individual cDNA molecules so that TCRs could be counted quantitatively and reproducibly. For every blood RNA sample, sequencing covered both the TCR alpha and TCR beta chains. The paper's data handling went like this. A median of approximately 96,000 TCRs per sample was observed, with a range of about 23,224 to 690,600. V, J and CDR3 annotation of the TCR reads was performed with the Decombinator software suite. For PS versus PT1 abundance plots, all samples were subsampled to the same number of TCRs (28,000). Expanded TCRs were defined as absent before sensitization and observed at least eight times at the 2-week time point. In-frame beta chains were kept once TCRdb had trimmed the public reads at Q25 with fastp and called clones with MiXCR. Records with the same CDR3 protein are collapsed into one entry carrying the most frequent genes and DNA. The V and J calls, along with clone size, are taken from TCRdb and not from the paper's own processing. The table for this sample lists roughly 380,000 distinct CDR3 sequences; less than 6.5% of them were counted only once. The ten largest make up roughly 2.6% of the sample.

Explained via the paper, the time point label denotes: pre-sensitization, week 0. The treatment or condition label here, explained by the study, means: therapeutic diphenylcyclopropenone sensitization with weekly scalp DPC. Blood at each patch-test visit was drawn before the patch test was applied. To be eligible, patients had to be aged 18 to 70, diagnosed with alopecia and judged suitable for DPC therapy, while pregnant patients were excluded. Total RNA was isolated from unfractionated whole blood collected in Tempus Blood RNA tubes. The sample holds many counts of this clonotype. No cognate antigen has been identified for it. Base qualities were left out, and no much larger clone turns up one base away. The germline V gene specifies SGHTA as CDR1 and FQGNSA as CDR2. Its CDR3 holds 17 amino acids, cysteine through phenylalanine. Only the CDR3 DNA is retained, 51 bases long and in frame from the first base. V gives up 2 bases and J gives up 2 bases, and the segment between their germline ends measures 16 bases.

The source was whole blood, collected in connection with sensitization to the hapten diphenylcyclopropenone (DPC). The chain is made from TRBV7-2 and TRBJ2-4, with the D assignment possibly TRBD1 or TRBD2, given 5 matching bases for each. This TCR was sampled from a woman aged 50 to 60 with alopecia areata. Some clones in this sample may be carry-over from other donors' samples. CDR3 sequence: CASSLKGTGQTKNIQYF. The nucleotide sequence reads TGTGCCAGCAGCTTAAAGGGGACGGGGCAGACCAAAAACATTCAGTACTTC.